This T cell receptor (beta chain) is from a study of T cell clonotyping in hematopoietic cell transplantation. Notes on the study in general: Graft donor and pretransplant recipient Inverse Simpson Index values predicted broader posttransplant TCR diversity. Few recipient clonotypes overlapped donors; over 95% were de novo at given depth. CD4 and CD8 repertoire contributions could not be separated without sorting. Recipient TCR diversity dropped after transplant; expanded clonotypes rose from day 30 to 180.

For this clone: The antigen is unknown.

The data were produced by immunoSEQ multiplex PCR, yet TCRdb's version contains in-frame clones alone and is incomplete. The sample has more than 40,000 clones, approximately 95% seen once; the top ten hold 0.75% to 1%. The CDR3 totals 12 residues. The V gene end was trimmed by 5 bases and the J gene end by 12 bases; junction bases not matched to a gene: 6. The germline gives CDR1 SGHTA, CDR2 FQGNSA. Sequencing used peripheral blood mononuclear cells. The receptor's source is a man aged 30 to 39 in good health. Some clones in this sample may be carry-over from other donors' samples. V usage is TRBV7-2 and J usage is TRBJ1-1; TRBD1 aligns across 10 bases. CDR3 in DNA: TGTGCCAGCAGCCGGACAGGGGGTACAACTTTCTTT. Protein: CASSRTGGTTFF.